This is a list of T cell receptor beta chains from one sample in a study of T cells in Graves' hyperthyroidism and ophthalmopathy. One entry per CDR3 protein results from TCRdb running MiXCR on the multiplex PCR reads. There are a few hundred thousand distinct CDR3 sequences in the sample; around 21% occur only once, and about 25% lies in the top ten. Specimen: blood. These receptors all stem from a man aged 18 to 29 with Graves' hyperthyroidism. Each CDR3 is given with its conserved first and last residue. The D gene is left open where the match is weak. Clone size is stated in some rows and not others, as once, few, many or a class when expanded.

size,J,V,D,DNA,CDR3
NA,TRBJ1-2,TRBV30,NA,TGTGCCTGGAGACCCGGACGGATATCTAACTATGGCTACACCTTC,CAWRPGRISNYGYTF
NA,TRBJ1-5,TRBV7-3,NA,TGTGCCAGCAGCTGGCGGCGGAGCAATCAGCCCCAGCATTTT,CASSWRRSNQPQHF
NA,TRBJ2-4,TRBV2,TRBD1,TGTGCCAGCAGTGAAATAGGCCGCCGGGACAGGGGGCGGCCCCCGGAGAGAAACATTCAGTACTTC,CASSEIGRRDRGRPPERNIQYF
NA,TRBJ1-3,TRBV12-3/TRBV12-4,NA,TGTGCCAGCAGTCGGGGGCAGTTAGACACCATATATTTT,CASSRGQLDTIYF
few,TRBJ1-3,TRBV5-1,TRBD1,TGCGCCAGCAGAGCCGACAGGGTAGCTGGAAACACCATATATTTT,CASRADRVAGNTIYF
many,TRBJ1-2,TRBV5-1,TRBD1,TGCGCCAGCAAGGGACAGGACACCAATGGCTACACCTTC,CASKGQDTNGYTF
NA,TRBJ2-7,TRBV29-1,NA,TGCAGCGTTGAGCAGGGCCCCTACGAGCAGTACTTC,CSVEQGPYEQYF
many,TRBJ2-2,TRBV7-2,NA,TGTGCCAGCAGCTTAGGGCTAGCTGCCGGGGAGCTGTTTTTT,CASSLGLAAGELFF
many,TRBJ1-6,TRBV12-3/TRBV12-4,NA,TGTGCCAGCACCTCGGGGTCCTATAATTCACCCCTCCACTTT,CASTSGSYNSPLHF
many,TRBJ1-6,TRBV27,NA,TGTGCCAGCAGTTTACAGGGGCATAATTCACCCCTCCACTTT,CASSLQGHNSPLHF
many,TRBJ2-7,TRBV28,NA,TGTGCCACCTCCCAGTCCCCGTCCTCCTACGAGCAGTACTTC,CATSQSPSSYEQYF
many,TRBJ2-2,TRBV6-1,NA,TGTGCCAGCAGCGGAAAAAGGGACACCGGGGAGCTGTTTTTT,CASSGKRDTGELFF
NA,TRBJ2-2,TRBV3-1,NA,TGTGCCAGCAGCCAAGATACGGGGGCCGGGGAGCTGTTTTTT,CASSQDTGAGELFF
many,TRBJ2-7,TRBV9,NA,TGTGCCAGCAGCGTTGCAACAGAGAGTTACGAGCAGTACTTC,CASSVATESYEQYF
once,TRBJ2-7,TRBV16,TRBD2,TGTGCCAGCAGCCAATCACCGGGACTAGCGGGAGGTCACGAGCAGTACTTC,CASSQSPGLAGGHEQYF
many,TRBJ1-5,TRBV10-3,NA,TGTGCCATCAGTGAGACGCGGACCAATCAGCCCCAGCATTTT,CAISETRTNQPQHF
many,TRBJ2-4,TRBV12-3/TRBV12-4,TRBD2,TGTGCCAGCAGTCCCGGACTAGCGGTGAACATTCAGTACTTC,CASSPGLAVNIQYF
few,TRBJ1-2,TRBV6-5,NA,TGTGCCAGCGTTGTCAACCAGGGGTCAGCTAACTATGGCTACACCTTC,CASVVNQGSANYGYTF
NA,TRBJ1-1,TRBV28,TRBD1,TGTGCCACCTACCACCCAAGGACAGGGCCCACTGAAGCTTTCTTT,CATYHPRTGPTEAFF
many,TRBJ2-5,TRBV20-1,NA,TGCAGTGCGGGATGGACGGCGTTAAAAGAGACCCAGTACTTC,CSAGWTALKETQYF
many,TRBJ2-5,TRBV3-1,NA,TGTGCCAGCAGCCAAGAGTCCCCAGAGACCCAGTACTTC,CASSQESPETQYF
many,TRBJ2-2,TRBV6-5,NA,TGTGCCAGCAGTACGACTCTGAACACCGGGGAGCTGTTTTTT,CASSTTLNTGELFF
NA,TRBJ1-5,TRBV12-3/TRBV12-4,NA,TGTGCCAGCAGAATTTCAGGGGGCAATCAGCCCCAGCATTTT,CASRISGGNQPQHF
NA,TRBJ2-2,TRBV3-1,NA,TGTGCCAGCGGGCGTTCAGAGAACACCGGGGAGCTGTTTTTT,CASGRSENTGELFF
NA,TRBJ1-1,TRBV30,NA,TGTGCCTGGAGTGTACCGCGGGTGCACATGAACACTGAAGCTTTCTTT,CAWSVPRVHMNTEAFF
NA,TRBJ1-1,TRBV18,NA,TGTGCCAGCTCACCCTACCAGGTCGTGGACGGTCTCCTGAACACTGAAGCTTTCTTT,CASSPYQVVDGLLNTEAFF
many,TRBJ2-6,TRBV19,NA,TGTGCCAGTAGTATCTGGGTTGGGGCCAACGTCCTGACTTTC,CASSIWVGANVLTF
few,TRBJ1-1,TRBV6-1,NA,TGTGCCAGCAGTGGAGGCCTTCGCGGACACACTGAAGCTTTCTTT,CASSGGLRGHTEAFF
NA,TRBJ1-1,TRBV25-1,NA,TGTGCCAGCAGCCGAATGACAGCGAACACTGAAGCTTTCTTT,CASSRMTANTEAFF
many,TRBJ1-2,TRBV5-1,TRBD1,TGCGCCAGCAGCTCGAACCCGGGACAGGGGGCGAATGGCTACACCTTC,CASSSNPGQGANGYTF
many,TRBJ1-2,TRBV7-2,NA,TGTGCCAGCAGCTTGCATGGGGACCAGAGCATGGGCTACACCTTC,CASSLHGDQSMGYTF
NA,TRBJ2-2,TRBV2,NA,TGTGCCAGCAGTGAAGCGGGACCACTCGGGGAGCTGTTTTTT,CASSEAGPLGELFF
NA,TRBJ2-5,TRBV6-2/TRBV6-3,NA,TGTGCCAGCAGTGGGGGCCGGGACTACCAAGAGACCCAGTACTTC,CASSGGRDYQETQYF
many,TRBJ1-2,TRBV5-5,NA,TGTGCCAGCAGCGAAAGACAGAACTATGGCTACACCTTC,CASSERQNYGYTF
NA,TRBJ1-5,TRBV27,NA,TGTGCCAGCAGTTTATCGTTTCGGGGGATTGGGCAGCCCCAGCATTTT,CASSLSFRGIGQPQHF
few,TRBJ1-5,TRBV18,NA,TGTGCCAGCTCAGCCGCGGACCGCCTCAAGCATTTT,CASSAADRLKHF
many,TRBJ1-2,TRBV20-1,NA,TGCAGTGCTATTCGCCGGACCACCGTTGGGGGCTACACCTTC,CSAIRRTTVGGYTF
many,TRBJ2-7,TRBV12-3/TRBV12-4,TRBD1,TGTGCCAGCAGTCCTGGACAGGCTTTCTACGAGCAGTACTTC,CASSPGQAFYEQYF
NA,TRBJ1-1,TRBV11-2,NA,TGTGCCAGCATCAACCGGGGTTTCGCTTCGACCAACACTGAAGCTTTCTTT,CASINRGFASTNTEAFF
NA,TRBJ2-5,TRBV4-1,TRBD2,TGCGCCAGCAGCCAGGGTCAGGGAGGGGTGGAGACCCAGTACTTC,CASSQGQGGVETQYF
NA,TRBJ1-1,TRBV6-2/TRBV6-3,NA,TGTGCCAGCAGTGGACAGATACCTGAACGAGCTTTCTTT,CASSGQIPERAFF
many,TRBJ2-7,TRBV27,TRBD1,TGTGCCAGCAGCCAGGACAGGTCGACCTACGAGCAGTACTTC,CASSQDRSTYEQYF
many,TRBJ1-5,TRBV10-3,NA,TGTGCCATCAGTGACGGGGGTGACAATCAGCCCCAGCATTTT,CAISDGGDNQPQHF
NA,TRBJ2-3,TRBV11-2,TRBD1,TGTGCCAGCAGCTCATCCCGGGACAGGGGATCAGATACGCAGTATTTT,CASSSSRDRGSDTQYF
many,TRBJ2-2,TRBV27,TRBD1,TGTGCCAGCAGTTTCCCGACAGGGGCTTCCACCGGGGAGCTGTTTTTT,CASSFPTGASTGELFF
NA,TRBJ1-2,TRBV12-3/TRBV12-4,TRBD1,TGTGCCAGCAGTAAAGGACAGGGGAGAGGCTACACCTTC,CASSKGQGRGYTF
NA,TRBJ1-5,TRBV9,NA,TGTGCCAGCAGCGTAGGCCGCAATCAGCCCCAGCAGTTT,CASSVGRNQPQQF
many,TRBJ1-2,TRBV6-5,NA,TGTGCCAGCAGTTATATGGTGGAGTATGGCTACACCTTC,CASSYMVEYGYTF